Listed below are T cell receptor beta chains from one sample, sequenced in a study of blood T cell repertoires in COVID-19. Produced via immunoSEQ multiplex PCR; TCRdb's table is partial and in-frame only. Here the sample spans around 78,000 clones, about 89% being singletons. Sequencing used PBMCs or T cells enriched from blood (not recorded which). The receptors shown here come from a woman aged 45-65 years with acute COVID-19. Both conserved end residues are trimmed from each CDR3. Each record gives: J gene, V gene, clone size, CDR3 protein. Clone size is given for some rows only: seen once, a few or many times, or a class if the clone is expanded.

>TRBJ1-1|TRBV7-8|once
ASSSRDSFMNTEAF
>TRBJ1-5|TRBV7-8|NA
ASSLSRVYSNQPQH
>TRBJ2-1|TRBV20-1|NA
SASLNRLGTPEF
>TRBJ1-2|TRBV24-1|few
ATSDPYYGYT
>TRBJ2-2|TRBV10-3|NA
AIRGQGHTGELF
>TRBJ1-1|TRBV29-1|NA
SVEAGSNTEAF
>TRBJ2-2|TRBV29-1|NA
SVGTGGFTGELF
>TRBJ1-5|TRBV5-6|NA
ASSLNSGGYSNQPQH
>TRBJ2-7|TRBV4-3|NA
ASSQSTSGWDEQY
>TRBJ1-3|TRBV9|NA
ASSVGQSGNTIY
>TRBJ2-3|TRBV5-1|NA
ASTLARSTDTQY
>TRBJ2-2|TRBV6-2/TRBV6-3|few
ASSSRVGELF
>TRBJ1-4|TRBV7-3|NA
ASSSPGTGNEKLF
>TRBJ2-7|TRBV3-1/TRBV3-2|NA
ASSRRQGYEQY
>TRBJ2-7|TRBV7-9|NA
ASSPATGPYEQY
>TRBJ2-3|TRBV5-1|NA
ASSYDREGTDTQY
>TRBJ2-1|TRBV7-2|NA
ASSSGLASYNEQF
>TRBJ2-1|TRBV19|NA
ASSIPGQRDEQF
>TRBJ2-5|TRBV12-3/TRBV12-4|NA
ASTHGETQY
>TRBJ2-5|TRBV9|NA
ASSPRRGLLQETQY
>TRBJ2-7|TRBV29-1|NA
SVLPIRTSGRDEQY
>TRBJ1-2|TRBV27|few
ASSPGGAWNGYT
>TRBJ2-2|TRBV4-2|NA
ASSQDPTRNTGELF
>TRBJ1-2|TRBV7-2|NA
ASSFGTGGHGYT
>TRBJ2-4|TRBV27|NA
ASSFTPPASGSIDKNIQY
>TRBJ2-1|TRBV7-2|NA
ASSQVSGSYNEQF
>TRBJ1-4|TRBV29-1|NA
SASSGQDEKLF
>TRBJ1-1|TRBV7-8|NA
ASTLRGETEAF
>TRBJ2-7|TRBV7-9|NA
ASSLGLAGDEQY
>TRBJ2-7|TRBV29-1|NA
SVEKDRGHEQY
>TRBJ2-1|TRBV5-1|NA
ASSFPPGLAGEGGKARGYNEQF
>TRBJ1-3|TRBV11-3|NA
ASSYAQGRPGNTIY